This TCR beta chain stems from a study of blood T cells in healthy people across ages. Points from the study as a whole: The recorded TCR beta diversity per million T cells decreased in a roughly linear manner with age. Strong correlation was found linking TCR beta diversity to naive T cell percentage.

Germline V lookup: CDR1 KGHDR, CDR2 SFDVKD. V gave up 4 bases and J gave up 12 bases; unmatched junction bases: 11. The CDR3 length is 14 residues. In its sample, this clonotype was seen once. Its antigen is unknown. The use of a sample-barcoded 5' primer and a J-beta primer mix characterized a second PCR of roughly 6 to 11 cycles. Each cDNA molecule carried a tag from a template-switch adaptor that contained 12 random nucleotides. Each CDR3 protein gets one entry after TCRdb re-called the 5' RACE reads with MiXCR. The sample carries about 1.7 million distinct CDR3 sequences, roughly 27% recorded once.

This receptor was identified in a woman aged 25 to 39 in good health. This chain connects TRBV24-1 to TRBJ2-1; TRBD1 aligns across 7 bases. Sample: blood. CDR3 bases: TGTGCCACCAGTGAGAGCACAGGGGTCAGTGGGCAGTTCTTC. This translates into CATSESTGVSGQFF.